These 9 T cell receptor beta chains came from one sample sequenced in a study of post-analysis software for immune sequencing data. Study-wide results and limits: Compared with controls, patients had more of about 5 TRBV segments, including TRBV5-6, TRBV5-1 and TRBV20-1.

Prepared TCR beta cDNA libraries contained unique molecular identifiers. TCRdb redid the calling of the PCR reads with MiXCR, one entry per CDR3 protein. The table lists about 570,000 distinct CDR3 sequences, roughly 34% of them singletons. Antigens of these TCRs are unknown. Sequencing input: blood. The receptor set was obtained from a girl aged 2-17 years with multiple sclerosis.

CDR3 sequence reads: CASRQTANSPLHF. Here the CDR3 DNA reads TGTGCCAGTAGACAAACAGCTAATTCACCCCTCCACTTT. J is TRBJ1-6 and V is TRBV6-1; the D is unclear. The V gene lost 9 bases and the J gene lost 6 bases, with 12 bases spanning the gap. Germline loops: CDR1 MNHNS, CDR2 SASEGT. CDR3 length: 13 amino acids.

The V and J genes are TRBV3-1 and TRBJ2-1; D gene ambiguous. With 0 bases removed from V and 7 bases from J, the gap between germline ends came to 10 bases. The CDR3 runs 14 residues. CDR1 and CDR2 (germline): LGHDT, YNNKEL (reference sequence). The DNA of the CDR3 is TGTGCCAGCAGCCAAGATTTGGGCCTTAATGAGCAGTTCTTC. Its translation: CASSQDLGLNEQFF.

This clonotype has only a few counts. V and J are TRBV11-1 and TRBJ1-1; D possibly corresponds to TRBD1 (5 bases). Per germline, CDR1 SGHAT and CDR2 FQDESV (reference sequence). Trimming left V 5 bases short and J 6 bases short, with 13 bases between. The CDR3 sequence is 13 residues long. CDR3 sequence (DNA): TGTGCCAGCAGCAACCAGGGTAGTCCTGAAGCTTTCTTT. Its protein product is CASSNQGSPEAFF.

The genes are TRBV7-9 and TRBJ2-5, with D possibly matching TRBD2 (5 bases). The germline V and J ends were trimmed by 1 base and 1 base, with 10 bases remaining between them. The CDR3 runs 15 residues. Germline CDR1 SEHNR, CDR2 FQNEAQ (reference sequence). The CDR3 region is CASSLGELTQETQYF. In nucleotides, the CDR3 is TGTGCCAGCAGCTTAGGGGAGCTGACCCAAGAGACCCAGTACTTC.

The chain joins TRBV19 to TRBJ1-2, with TRBD1 matching 7 bases. J lost 8 bases, V lost 5 bases, and 8 bases had no gene match. The CDR3 consists of 13 residues. Germline V CDR1 and CDR2: LNHDA, SQIVND (reference sequence). The CDR3 DNA follows: TGTGCCAGTAGTCAGGACAGGTTGCGAGGCTACACCTTC. Protein product: CASSQDRLRGYTF.

This chain uses TRBV3-1 with TRBJ1-2; the D gene is possibly TRBD1 (5 bases). Per germline, CDR1 LGHDT and CDR2 YNNKEL (reference sequence). V dropped 5 bases and J dropped 3 bases, with 7 bases sitting between them. CDR3 length: 12 residues. CDR3 DNA: TGTGCCAGCAGCATGGGGGACTATGGCTACACCTTC. Translating it yields CASSMGDYGYTF.

The chain recombines TRBV2 with TRBJ2-1, with TRBD2 matching 7 bases. V lost 10 bases and J lost 5; bases outside the gene matches: 8. From germline, CDR1 is SNHLY and CDR2 FYNNEI. The CDR3 has 13 amino acids. CDR3 protein: CAKGLLTNNEQFF. CDR3 DNA: TGTGCCAAGGGACTACTAACAAACAATGAGCAGTTCTTC.

This clonotype was observed many times. The V call is TRBV20-1, the J call TRBJ1-2, with D possibly being TRBD1 (6 bases). CDR1 and CDR2 (germline): DFQATT, SNEGSKA (reference sequence). The CDR3 extends over 12 amino acids. The V end was cut by 0 bases, the J end by 9 bases, with 11 bases between. The CDR3 DNA reads as TGCAGTGCTAGAGATGTGGGGGCGAGCTACACCTTC. Amino acids: CSARDVGASYTF.

Remarks on this clonotype: With a much larger clone just one base away, this may be a read error. V and J are TRBV20-1 and TRBJ2-3; tentative D call: TRBD2 (6 bases). With 6 bases removed from V and 0 bases from J, the gap between germline ends came to 10 bases. Looked up from germline, CDR1 is DFQATT and CDR2 is SNEGSKA (reference sequence). The CDR3 covers 13 residues. DNA of the CDR3: TGCAGTGCGAGAAGCGGGAGCACAGATACGCAGTATTTT. It encodes CSARSGSTDTQYF.